These 25 T cell receptor beta chains came from one sample sequenced in a study of T cell responses to AZD1222 COVID-19 vaccine. TCRdb's copy holds only in-frame clones and misses some; the assay was immunoSEQ multiplex PCR. Of around 130,000 clones listed, about 90% are singletons. The starting material was peripheral blood, obtained on day 0 of AZD1222 vaccination. Receptors originate from an adult in good health.

This rearrangement joins TRBV9 to TRBJ2-7; D is undetermined. Between the trimmed V and J ends, which lost 1 base and 5 bases, there was a span of 10 bases. The CDR3 has 13 amino acids. Germline values: CDR1 SGDLS, CDR2 YYNGEE. The CDR3 region has the DNA TGTGCCAGCAGCGTATTAACTTGGGACGAGCAGTACTTC. Translating it yields CASSVLTWDEQYF.

The rearrangement uses TRBV6-1 and TRBJ2-2; 10 bases align to TRBD1. The length of the CDR3 is 18 residues. Trimming cost V 2 bases and J 6 bases; bases outside gene matches: 12. The germline V gene has CDR1 MNHNS and CDR2 SASEGT. CDR3 nucleotides: TGTGCCAGCAGTGAAATTCCTGGACAGGGGGAACTATCCGGGGAGCTGTTTTTT. It specifies CASSEIPGQGELSGELFF.

The chain carries TRBV4-3 and TRBJ1-2, with 10 bases matching TRBD1. CDR1 and CDR2 (germline): LGHNA, YSLEER. V gave up 0 bases and J gave up 7 bases; unmatched junction bases: 5. This CDR3 has 15 amino acids. CDR3 coding DNA: TGCGCCAGCAGCCAAGATAAGGACAGGGGGGGTGGCTACACCTTC. As protein: CASSQDKDRGGGYTF.

The chain uses TRBV6-5 and TRBJ1-2; D unclear. Trimming removed 2 bases from V and 8 bases from J, with 12 bases in between. The CDR3 is 13 residues long. CDR1 and CDR2 (germline): MNHEY, SVGAGI. The DNA of the CDR3 is TGTGCCAGCAGTTACCTTCAGTTCCAGGGCTACACCTTC. This gives the protein CASSYLQFQGYTF.

The rearrangement joins TRBV12-5 to TRBJ2-3, with 11 nucleotides matching TRBD2. Germline lookup yields CDR1 LGHNT and CDR2 FRNRAP. The junction had 2 bases not matched to a gene; V was cut back by 2 bases and J by 4 bases. The CDR3 contains 15 residues. CDR3: CASGLRLAGPDTQYF. The CDR3 DNA reads as TGTGCTAGTGGTTTGCGACTAGCGGGACCAGATACGCAGTATTTT.

Points on this clone: Different DNA sequences within this sample yield the same CDR3. This sequence joins TRBV3-1 (or the pseudogene TRBV3-2) and TRBJ2-5; D not resolved. This CDR3 is built from 11 residues. Trimming shortened V by 4 bases and J by 2 bases, and 2 bases separated the two germline ends. Germline values: CDR1 LGHDT, CDR2 YNNKEL (reference sequence). This CDR3 reads CASSLQETQYF. For the CDR3, the DNA is TGTGCCAGCAGCCTGCAAGAGACCCAGTACTTC.

The V gene is TRBV19, the J gene TRBJ1-1, with 9 bases lining up with TRBD1. Germline loops: CDR1 LNHDA, CDR2 SQIVND (reference sequence). V gave up 5 bases and J gave up 5 bases; unmatched junction bases: 3. This CDR3 has 13 residues. The CDR3 DNA sequence: TGTGCCAGTAGTGGACAGGGGTGGACTGAAGCTTTCTTT. Its protein is CASSGQGWTEAFF.

CDR3 coding DNA: TGTGCCAGCAGTCTCGGGGACGGAATGAGGGAGACCCAGTACTTC. Its translation: CASSLGDGMRETQYF. The V call is TRBV6-5, the J call TRBJ2-5, with D perhaps matching TRBD1 or TRBD2 (5 bases each). This CDR3 is 15 amino acids long. Trimming pared 5 bases from V and 5 bases from J, leaving 18 bases between. Looked up from germline, CDR1 is MNHEY and CDR2 is SVGAGI.

This clone has just one count. This chain links TRBV30 with TRBJ1-1; D gene uncertain. The CDR3 runs to 13 residues. V was shortened by 2 bases and J by 2 bases, with 9 bases between the two germline ends. The germline CDR1 and CDR2 sequences are GTSNPN and SVGIG (reference sequence). The CDR3 DNA reads TGTGCCTGGAGTAAGGGAGGCAACACTGAAGCTTTCTTT. This encodes CAWSKGGNTEAFF.

V is TRBV2 and J is TRBJ1-4; 8 bases are shared with TRBD1. The V gene's germline CDR1 is SNHLY and CDR2 FYNNEI. The length of the CDR3 is 14 residues. V lost 5 bases and J lost 6; bases outside the gene matches: 5. The CDR3 bases are TGTGCCAGCAGTCAACAGGGGGGAGATGAAAAACTGTTTTTT. Amino acid sequence: CASSQQGGDEKLFF. Drawing the rest from reference TRBV2 and TRBJ1-4, the complete variable domain is EPEVTQTPSHQVTQMGQEVILRCVPISNHLYFYWYRQILGQKVEFLVSFYNNEISEKSEIFDDQFSVERPDGSNFTLKIRSTKLEDSAMYFCASSQQGGDEKLFFGSGTQLSVL.

The V call is TRBV9, the J call TRBJ1-6, with a possible D match to TRBD1 (5 bases). With 3 bases removed from V and 7 bases from J, the gap between germline ends came to 11 bases. The CDR3 length is 14 residues. From germline, CDR1 is SGDLS and CDR2 YYNGEE. The CDR3 here is CASSGGFGNSPLHF. Here the CDR3 DNA reads TGTGCCAGCAGCGGGGGGTTTGGGAATTCACCCCTCCACTTT.

The chain uses TRBV29-1 and TRBJ1-1, with D maybe TRBD1 (5 bases). Trimming removed 3 bases at V and 6 bases at J, with 20 bases between. Germline V gives CDR1 SQVTM, CDR2 ANQGSEA. The CDR3 covers 15 residues. CDR3 amino acids: CSVEVKGLTRPEAFF. The CDR3 DNA is TGCAGCGTTGAGGTGAAGGGACTCACAAGGCCTGAAGCTTTCTTT.

Turning to this clone: Sequence at one end of the junction differs from germline and may be a read error. The chain carries TRBV7-3 and TRBJ2-3, with D perhaps matching TRBD1 (6 bases). This CDR3 has 14 amino acids. Germline V lookup: CDR1 SGHTA, CDR2 FQGTGA. The DNA for the CDR3 is TGTGCCAGCAGCCTAACAGGGAAGGGAGATACGCAGTATTTT. Protein: CASSLTGKGDTQYF.

The chain links TRBV2 to TRBJ1-6; D gene unclear. The CDR3 has 12 amino acids. V shed 5 bases and J shed 10 bases, with 9 bases lying between them. Germline V gives CDR1 SNHLY, CDR2 FYNNEI. The CDR3 DNA is TGTGCCAGCAGTCCCGACACATCACCCCTCCACTTT. The encoded protein is CASSPDTSPLHF. Variable domain in full (rest from reference TRBV2 and TRBJ1-6): EPEVTQTPSHQVTQMGQEVILRCVPISNHLYFYWYRQILGQKVEFLVSFYNNEISEKSEIFDDQFSVERPDGSNFTLKIRSTKLEDSAMYFCASSPDTSPLHFGNGTRLTVT.

This clone was recorded a few times. The chain recombines TRBV14 with TRBJ2-1; no definite D call. Germline V gene data show CDR1 as SGHDN and CDR2 as FVKESK. Trimming pared 4 bases from V and 6 bases from J, leaving 10 bases between. This CDR3 region has 13 residues. CDR3 sequence (DNA): TGTGCCAGCAGCCCCCCGTCTCTCAATGAGCAGTTCTTC. Amino acids: CASSPPSLNEQFF.

V and J are TRBV7-3 and TRBJ2-2, with D tentatively TRBD1 (6 bases). The germline V gene has CDR1 SGHTA and CDR2 FQGTGA. V gave up 3 bases and J gave up 5 bases, with 13 bases separating them. The CDR3 loop spans 15 amino acids. The CDR3 region has the DNA TGTGCCAGCAGCTTTGGGAACAGGGATACCGGGGAGCTGTTTTTT. It translates to CASSFGNRDTGELFF.

V usage is TRBV6-5 and J usage is TRBJ2-1; a weak D match, TRBD2 (6 bases). The CDR3 is made up of 13 amino acids. Germline V CDR1 and CDR2: MNHEY, SVGAGI. V gave up 6 bases and J gave up 9 bases, with 15 bases separating them. CDR3 coding DNA: TGTGCCAGCAGCGGAACGGGAGCTATTGAGCAGTTCTTC. The encoded protein is CASSGTGAIEQFF.

This chain joins TRBV30 and TRBJ1-3; no clear D. The CDR3 sequence is 12 residues long. Germline V gives CDR1 GTSNPN, CDR2 SVGIG (reference sequence). Deletions cut 5 bases from V and 0 bases from J, with 5 bases between. This chain's CDR3 is CAWAVSGNTIYF. As DNA, the CDR3 is TGTGCCTGGGCTGTCTCTGGAAACACCATATATTTT.

The CDR3 sequence is CAWRIAGGPRGEQFF. The CDR3 DNA is TGTGCCTGGAGGATAGCGGGGGGGCCGCGAGGTGAGCAGTTCTTC. The chain joins TRBV30 to TRBJ2-1; TRBD2 aligns across 11 bases. CDR1 and CDR2 (germline): GTSNPN, SVGIG (reference sequence). V trimming: 3 bases; J trimming: 9 bases; junction bases outside the gene matches: 10. The CDR3 has 15 amino acids.

The V gene is TRBV18, the J gene TRBJ2-1; D uncertain. With 4 bases removed from V and 1 base from J, the gap between germline ends came to 14 bases. Germline-derived CDR1 and CDR2 are KGHSH and LQKENI. The CDR3 consists of 16 residues. Here the CDR3 DNA reads TGTGCCAGCTCACGAACGAATCACGGGTCCTACAATGAGCAGTTCTTC. Translation: CASSRTNHGSYNEQFF.

V usage is TRBV9 and J usage is TRBJ1-1; 7 bases are a match to TRBD1. Germline V gene sequence: CDR1 SGDLS, CDR2 YYNGEE. The junction had 3 bases not matched to a gene; V was cut back by 3 bases and J by 4 bases. This CDR3 is built from 13 residues. CDR3 coding DNA: TGTGCCAGCAGCGCAGACAGGGTCACTGAAGCTTTCTTT. Translating gives CASSADRVTEAFF.

The chain joins TRBV30 to TRBJ2-5; D is possibly TRBD2 (5 bases). CDR3 size: 13 residues. The V end lost 7 bases, the J end lost 2 bases, and 14 bases lay between the germline ends. The germline CDR1 and CDR2 sequences are GTSNPN and SVGIG (reference sequence). The CDR3 here is CASPSREQETQYF. In DNA form, the CDR3 reads TGTGCCTCCCCCTCCCGGGAACAAGAGACCCAGTACTTC.

The chain carries TRBV19 and TRBJ2-5; D might be TRBD2 (5 bases). The V gene's germline CDR1 is LNHDA and CDR2 SQIVND (reference sequence). The V and J ends lost 1 base and 1 base respectively, with 7 bases between them. The CDR3 loop spans 14 amino acids. The CDR3 is CASSIVSGQETQYF. CDR3 bases: TGTGCCAGTAGTATAGTCAGCGGCCAAGAGACCCAGTACTTC.

The rearrangement uses TRBV7-6 and TRBJ2-2, with D perhaps TRBD2 (6 bases). The ends were cut back, 4 bases at V and 4 bases at J, with 13 bases in the middle. The CDR3 length is 15 residues. Germline CDR1 is SGHVS and CDR2 is FNYEAQ. In DNA, the CDR3 is TGTGCCAGCAGCTCCCTCCGCGGGGTCACCGGGGAGCTGTTTTTT. It is translated as CASSSLRGVTGELFF.

The V call is TRBV6-5, the J call TRBJ1-5, with 9 bases matching TRBD1. Germline V CDR1 and CDR2: MNHEY, SVGAGI. The CDR3 sequence is 16 residues long. V gave up 0 bases and J gave up 3 bases; unmatched junction bases: 3. This CDR3 reads CASSYSRDRDNQPQHF. The DNA for the CDR3 is TGTGCCAGCAGTTACTCGAGGGACAGGGACAATCAGCCCCAGCATTTT.